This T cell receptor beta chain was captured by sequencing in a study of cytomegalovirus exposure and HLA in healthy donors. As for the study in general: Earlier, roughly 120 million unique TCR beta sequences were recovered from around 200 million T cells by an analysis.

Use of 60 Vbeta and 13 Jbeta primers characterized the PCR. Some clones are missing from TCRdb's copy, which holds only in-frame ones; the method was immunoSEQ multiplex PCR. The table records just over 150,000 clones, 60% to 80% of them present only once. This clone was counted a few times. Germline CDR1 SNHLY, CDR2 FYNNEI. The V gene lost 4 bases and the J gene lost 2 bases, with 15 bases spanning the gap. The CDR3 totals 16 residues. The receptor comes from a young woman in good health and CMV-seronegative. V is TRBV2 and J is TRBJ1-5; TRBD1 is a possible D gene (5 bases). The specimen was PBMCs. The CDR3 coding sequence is TGTGCCAGCAGTGCCCGGGACTCCGGGGGCAATCAGCCCCAGCATTTT. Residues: CASSARDSGGNQPQHF.